One sample yielded the 6 T cell receptor beta chains listed below, sequenced in a study of identifying expanded T cells in peripheral blood. TCRdb's table, derived via immunoSEQ multiplex PCR, lists solely in-frame clones and lacks some. The table records roughly 100,000 clones, 88% of them present only once. Source material: blood. The origin of the receptors is a person aged 18 to 70 in good health.

This chain joins TRBV5-6 and TRBJ1-2; D gene ambiguous. CDR1 SGHDT and CDR2 YYEEEE come from the germline V gene. This CDR3 is 14 amino acids long. V was cut by 4 bases and J by 6 bases, with 16 bases left in between. The CDR3 spells CASSMDLRADGYTF. CDR3 DNA sequence: TGTGCCAGCAGCATGGACCTCAGAGCGGATGGCTACACCTTC.

The chain recombines TRBV5-1 with TRBJ2-5; 9 nucleotides agree with TRBD2. Trimming at V came to 0 bases and at J to 4 bases, leaving 4 bases not matched to a gene. The length of the CDR3 is 15 residues. Per germline, CDR1 SGHRS and CDR2 YFSETQ. CDR3 protein: CASSLGGTSIETQYF. In nucleotides, the CDR3 is TGCGCCAGCAGCTTGGGCGGGACTAGCATAGAGACCCAGTACTTC.

The rearrangement uses TRBV7-3 and TRBJ2-3, with TRBD2 as a possible D gene (5 bases). V lost 4 bases, J lost 0 bases, and 14 bases lay in between. Germline loops: CDR1 SGHTA, CDR2 FQGTGA. CDR3 length equals 16 residues. CDR3 DNA sequence: TGTGCCAGCAGCTCCGAGCAGAGGACTAGCACAGATACGCAGTATTTT. Protein sequence: CASSSEQRTSTDTQYF.

The chain recombines TRBV7-2 with TRBJ1-1; possibly TRBD1 for D (6 bases). The length of the CDR3 is 13 residues. CDR1 and CDR2 from the germline V gene are SGHTA and FQGNSA. Between the trimmed V and J ends, which lost 5 bases and 6 bases, there was a span of 13 bases. CDR3 bases: TGTGCCAGCAGCCAATACAGGGAGGCTGAAGCTTTCTTT. Residues: CASSQYREAEAFF. The full variable domain, completed using reference TRBV7-2 and TRBJ1-1, is GAGVSQSPSNKVTEKGKDVELRCDPISGHTALYWYRQSLGQGLEFLIYFQGNSAPDKSGLPSDRFSAERTGGSVSTLTIQRTQQEDSAVYLCASSQYREAEAFFGQGTRLTVV.

The chain uses TRBV5-1 and TRBJ1-2; perhaps TRBD1 as D (5 bases). CDR1 is SGHRS, CDR2 YFSETQ, per germline. CDR3 length: 16 residues. V gave up 0 bases and J gave up 3 bases, with 15 bases separating them. The CDR3 nucleotides read TGCGCCAGCAGCTTGGTACCTGGGGCTCTAGACTATGGCTACACCTTC. Protein product: CASSLVPGALDYGYTF.

The CDR3 sequence is CASSFSAGGGNTIYF. The CDR3, as DNA: TGTGCCAGCAGTTTCTCGGCAGGGGGCGGAAACACCATATATTTT. The chain employs TRBV6-5 and TRBJ1-3, with TRBD1 identical over 8 bases. This CDR3 has 15 amino acids. The ends lost 4 bases at V and 4 bases at J; junction bases unmatched: 6. Germline CDR1 and CDR2: MNHEY and SVGAGI.